This T cell receptor beta chain was sequenced for a study of blood T cell repertoires in COVID-19. This study enrolled people aged roughly 18 to 90 from around 25 US geographic areas. In the source study's methods: Quantification of nucleated cells was approximated via reference gene primer amplification. Sequencing was performed with immunoSEQ multiplex PCR; in TCRdb, only in-frame clones are kept and a portion is missing. For V, J and clone size, that table is used; D and trimming come from the DNA. Counted here are fewer than 300,000 clones, approximately 90% occurring once; the ten biggest clones make up 0.95% to 1.5%. V lost 4 bases to trimming and J lost 4 bases; unmatched junction nucleotides: 7. There are 16 residues in the CDR3. Per the germline V gene, CDR1 is MGHRA and CDR2 is YSYEKL.

The sequence derives from a middle-aged woman with acute COVID-19. The chain is built from TRBV4-1 and TRBJ1-6, with TRBD1 identical over 7 bases. The sequenced sample was PBMCs or T cells enriched from blood (not recorded which). CDR3 bases: TGCGCCAGCAGCCGACGCTCAGGGGGGTATAATTCACCCCTCCACTTT. Translation gives CASSRRSGGYNSPLHF.